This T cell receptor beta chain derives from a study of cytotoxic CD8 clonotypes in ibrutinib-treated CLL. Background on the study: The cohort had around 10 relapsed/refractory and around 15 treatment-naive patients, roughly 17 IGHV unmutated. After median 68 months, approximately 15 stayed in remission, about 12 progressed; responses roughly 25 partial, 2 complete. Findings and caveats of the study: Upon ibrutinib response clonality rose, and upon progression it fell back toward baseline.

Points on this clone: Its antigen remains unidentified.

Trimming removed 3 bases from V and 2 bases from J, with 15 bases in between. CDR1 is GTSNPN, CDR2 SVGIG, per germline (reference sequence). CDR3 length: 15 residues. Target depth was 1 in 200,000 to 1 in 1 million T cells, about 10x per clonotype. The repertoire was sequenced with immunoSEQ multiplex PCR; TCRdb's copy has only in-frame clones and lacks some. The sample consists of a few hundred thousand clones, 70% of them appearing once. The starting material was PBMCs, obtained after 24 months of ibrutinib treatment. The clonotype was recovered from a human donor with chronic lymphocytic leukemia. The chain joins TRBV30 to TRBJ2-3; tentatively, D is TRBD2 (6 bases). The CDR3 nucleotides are TGTGCCTGGAGGGGTTTCAGCGGGCCCACAGATACGCAGTATTTT. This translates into CAWRGFSGPTDTQYF.